These 10 T cell receptor beta chains originate from one sample sequenced in a study of TIL therapy for anti-PD-1-resistant metastatic lung cancer. The time point denotes: pre-treatment sample, taken before nivolumab and TIL therapy. The libraries were made with immunoSEQ v3. TCRdb's table, derived via immunoSEQ multiplex PCR, lists solely in-frame clones and lacks some. The sample lists 55,000 to 70,000 clones, over 75% occurring once. Sequenced material: blood, taken at baseline. The receptors originated from a person between 25 and 80 years old with non-small cell lung cancer.

V usage is TRBV3-1 (or the pseudogene TRBV3-2) and J usage is TRBJ1-4; D unclear. This CDR3 has 14 amino acids. V was trimmed by 4 bases and J by 1 base, leaving 7 bases between them. The germline CDR1 and CDR2 sequences are LGHDT and YNNKEL (reference sequence). CDR3 sequence: CASSLGQTNEKLFF. The CDR3 nucleotides read TGTGCCAGCAGCCTAGGGCAAACTAATGAAAAACTGTTTTTT.

V and J are TRBV20-1 and TRBJ2-7; D uncertain. Germline CDR1 and CDR2: DFQATT and SNEGSKA (reference sequence). V was shortened by 1 base and J by 6 bases, with 7 bases between the two germline ends. The CDR3 contains 11 residues. The CDR3 region is CSARGASEQYF. The CDR3 DNA is TGCAGTGCTAGAGGGGCCAGCGAGCAGTACTTC.

The CDR3 here is CASSLSGTNTGELFF. CDR3 DNA sequence: TGCGCCAGCAGCTTGTCAGGGACCAACACCGGGGAGCTGTTTTTT. The chain joins TRBV5-1 to TRBJ2-2; D may correspond to TRBD1 or TRBD2 (5 bases each). V was trimmed by 1 base and J by 2 bases, leaving 9 bases between them. Germline V CDR1 and CDR2: SGHRS, YFSETQ. This CDR3 has 15 residues.

This chain uses TRBV6-1 with TRBJ2-3, with D uncertain. V lost 2 bases and J lost 0, with 12 bases in between. CDR1 and CDR2 from the germline V gene are MNHNS and SASEGT. This CDR3 is 16 amino acids long. CDR3 DNA: TGTGCCAGCAGTGAATATGGGTCTATGAGCACAGATACGCAGTATTTT. Amino acids: CASSEYGSMSTDTQYF.

V usage is TRBV2 and J usage is TRBJ2-7; weak D call: TRBD1 (5 bases). The CDR3 contains 10 residues. Trimming left V 6 bases short and J 8 bases short, with 8 bases between. Per the germline V gene, CDR1 is SNHLY and CDR2 is FYNNEI. The CDR3 DNA reads as TGTGCCAGCAGAGGGGCCCAGCAGTACTTC. Its translation is CASRGAQQYF.

The CDR3: CASRQGAYTGELFF. The CDR3 DNA is TGTGCCAGCCGACAGGGGGCCTACACCGGGGAGCTGTTTTTT. The J gene is TRBJ2-2, the V gene TRBV27; 10 positions agree with TRBD1. Germline V gives CDR1 MNHEY, CDR2 SMNVEV (reference sequence). After removal of 8 bases from V and 3 bases from J, the junction contained 3 bases not matched to a gene. The CDR3 has 14 residues.

V usage is TRBV12-3 or TRBV12-4 and J usage is TRBJ1-2; 8 nucleotides align to TRBD1. V dropped 2 bases and J dropped 5; count of bases not matched to a gene: 1. The CDR3 runs 13 residues. CDR3 bases: TGTGCCAGCAGTTTAAGGACAGGGTATGGCTACACCTTC. Residues: CASSLRTGYGYTF.

The gene calls are TRBV5-1 and TRBJ2-5; 7 bases are shared with TRBD1. The CDR3 has 17 residues. Per the germline V gene, CDR1 is SGHRS and CDR2 is YFSETQ. V lost 3 bases, J lost 1 base, and 12 bases stayed unmatched. The CDR3 region is CASSSPRDSRIQETQYF. CDR3 bases: TGCGCCAGCAGCTCACCTCGGGACAGCCGTATCCAAGAGACCCAGTACTTC.

The chain joins TRBV5-5 to TRBJ1-2; 11 bases are a match to TRBD1. Germline CDR1 and CDR2: SGHKS and YYEKEE (reference sequence). The CDR3 length is 16 residues. The J segment lost 4 bases and the V segment lost 3 bases, leaving 8 bases of the junction unmatched. The CDR3 DNA sequence: TGTGCCAGCAGCTCCGGACGGGGACAGGGGGGCTATGGCTACACCTTC. Amino acids: CASSSGRGQGGYGYTF.

The rearrangement joins TRBV3-1 (or the pseudogene TRBV3-2) to TRBJ2-4; a possible D gene is TRBD2 (6 bases). There are 14 residues in the CDR3. CDR1 and CDR2 (germline): LGHDT, YNNKEL (reference sequence). V dropped 3 bases and J dropped 8 bases, with 14 bases sitting between them. The CDR3: CASSHGGARDIQYF. CDR3 nucleotides: TGTGCCAGCAGCCATGGAGGGGCGCGAGACATTCAGTACTTC.